The rows below give T cell receptor beta chains drawn from one sample of a study of shared clonotypes between healthy human individuals. Data came from immunoSEQ multiplex PCR; TCRdb stores just in-frame clones and leaves some out. The table lists around 2,100,000 clones, over 85% of them singletons. Material for sequencing was naive CD8+ T cells sorted from blood. All receptors derive from a man between 18 and 29 years old in good health. Each CDR3 is given with its conserved first and last residue. D genes are given only for firm matches. Only part of the rows carry a size: once, few, many, or a class if the clone is expanded.

d_gene	j_gene	abundance	v_gene	CDR3aa	CDR3nt
-	TRBJ2-7	-	TRBV4-3	CASSQDLGHYEQYF	TGCGCCAGCAGCCAAGATCTCGGTCACTACGAGCAGTACTTC
TRBD2	TRBJ2-1	-	TRBV27	CASSLSSGGSYNEQFF	TGTGCCAGCAGTTTATCGAGCGGGGGGTCCTACAATGAGCAGTTCTTC
TRBD2	TRBJ2-7	-	TRBV7-9	CASSPRTSGVLREQYF	TGTGCCAGCAGCCCCCGGACTAGCGGGGTCCTAAGGGAGCAGTACTTC
-	TRBJ1-1	-	TRBV4-3	CASSQEGYTEAFF	TGCGCCAGCAGCCAAGAGGGATACACTGAAGCTTTCTTT
-	TRBJ1-5	-	TRBV19	CASSIGIQPQHF	TGTGCCAGTAGTATTGGGATTCAGCCCCAGCATTTT
-	TRBJ2-5	-	TRBV12-2	CASRLERKLGLETQYF	TGTGCAAGTCGCTTAGAGCGGAAATTGGGATTAGAGACCCAGTACTTC
-	TRBJ1-5	-	TRBV4-1	CASSQDAYAGSNQPQHF	TGCGCCAGCAGCCAAGACGCTTATGCAGGGAGCAATCAGCCCCAGCATTTT
-	TRBJ1-3	once	TRBV27	CASRKGNTIYF	TGTGCCAGCAGAAAGGGAAACACCATATATTTT
TRBD2	TRBJ2-7	-	TRBV2	CASSRRGLAGGSSYEQYF	TGTGCCAGCTCTCGTCGGGGACTAGCGGGGGGTAGCTCCTACGAGCAGTACTTC
-	TRBJ2-5	once	TRBV11-2	CASSFQSGTQYF	TGTGCCAGCAGCTTTCAGTCAGGGACCCAGTACTTC
TRBD2	TRBJ2-7	-	TRBV5-6	CASSLSYSGSSYEQYF	TGTGCCAGCAGCTTGAGTTATAGCGGGAGCTCCTACGAGCAGTACTTC
-	TRBJ1-1	-	TRBV6-5	CAIGGGQFGAEAFF	TGTGCCATAGGGGGAGGGCAGTTTGGAGCTGAAGCTTTCTTT
TRBD2	TRBJ2-2	-	TRBV11-3	CASSSFSGGDSQLSTGELFF	TGTGCCAGCAGCTCCTTTAGCGGGGGGGACTCTCAACTTTCCACCGGGGAGCTGTTTTTT
-	TRBJ1-4	-	TRBV7-2	CASSLEWKEKLFF	TGTGCCAGCAGCTTAGAGTGGAAAGAAAAACTGTTTTTT
-	TRBJ2-3	-	TRBV7-8	CASSLGGLDTQYF	TGTGCCAGCAGCTTAGGAGGCTTAGATACGCAGTATTTT
TRBD2	TRBJ2-2	-	TRBV27	CASSSPGGWSGELFF	TGTGCCAGCAGTTCCCCCGGGGGGTGGAGCGGGGAGCTGTTTTTT
-	TRBJ1-1	-	TRBV19	CASISYGDQYTEAFF	TGTGCCAGTATATCTTACGGGGATCAGTATACTGAAGCTTTCTTT
-	TRBJ2-7	-	TRBV6-5	CASSYDGGAAEQYF	TGTGCCAGCAGTTATGATGGGGGGGCCGCCGAGCAGTACTTC
-	TRBJ2-2	-	TRBV27	CASSPQGRAGELFF	TGTGCCAGCAGCCCTCAGGGCCGGGCCGGGGAGCTGTTTTTT
-	TRBJ2-3	-	TRBV9	CASSPPLLGDTQYF	TGTGCCAGCAGCCCCCCGCTACTAGGAGATACGCAGTATTTT
-	TRBJ1-1	-	TRBV20-1	CSARGMTEAFF	TGCAGTGCTAGGGGCATGACTGAAGCTTTCTTT
TRBD1	TRBJ1-5	-	TRBV23-1	CASSQAGTGGDVCNQPQHF	TGCGCCAGCAGTCAGGCCGGGACAGGGGGCGATGTCTGCAATCAGCCCCAGCATTTT
TRBD1	TRBJ1-1	-	TRBV5-1	CASSGDRVTDTEAFF	TGCGCCAGCAGTGGGGACAGGGTTACGGACACTGAAGCTTTCTTT
TRBD1	TRBJ1-2	once	TRBV7-9	CASSLEDRGYGYTF	TGTGCCAGCAGCTTAGAAGACAGGGGATATGGCTACACCTTC
-	TRBJ2-5	once	TRBV19	CASSPAWGGGQETQYF	TGTGCCAGTAGCCCAGCCTGGGGAGGGGGCCAAGAGACCCAGTACTTC
TRBD1	TRBJ1-4	-	TRBV7-8	CASSAGTVREKLFF	TGTGCCAGCAGCGCTGGGACAGTGAGGGAAAAACTGTTTTTT
-	TRBJ1-3	-	TRBV23-1	CASSQLRDPSSGNTIYF	TGCGCCAGCAGTCAATTGAGGGATCCGAGCTCTGGAAACACCATATATTTT
-	TRBJ1-2	-	TRBV4-1	CASSHRVAYGYTF	TGCGCCAGCAGCCACAGGGTTGCCTATGGCTACACCTTC
-	TRBJ2-7	-	TRBV11-1	CASSLVVTYEQYF	TGTGCCAGCAGCTTAGTCGTGACCTACGAGCAGTACTTC
TRBD2	TRBJ2-7	-	TRBV27	CASTPSDGLATYEQYF	TGTGCCAGCACCCCCTCCGACGGACTAGCAACGTACGAGCAGTACTTC
-	TRBJ2-7	-	TRBV10-2	CASSEAYEQYF	TGCGCCAGCAGTGAAGCCTACGAGCAGTACTTC
TRBD1	TRBJ2-5	-	TRBV5-4	CASSSWTGQETQYF	TGTGCCAGCAGCTCGTGGACAGGACAAGAGACCCAGTACTTC
-	TRBJ2-1	-	TRBV11-2	CASSFPRGDEQFF	TGTGCCAGCAGCTTCCCTCGGGGCGATGAGCAGTTCTTC
-	TRBJ2-3	-	TRBV19	CASSSYPGYTDTQYF	TGTGCCAGTAGTAGCTACCCTGGCTACACAGATACGCAGTATTTT
-	TRBJ2-1	-	TRBV6-5	CASSSLGPFF	TGTGCCAGCAGTTCTCTAGGCCCGTTCTTC
-	TRBJ1-1	-	TRBV7-9	CASSLGQGENTEAFF	TGTGCCAGCAGCTTAGGGCAAGGAGAAAACACTGAAGCTTTCTTT
-	TRBJ2-1	-	TRBV11-2	CASSFVVEGDYNEQFF	TGTGCCAGCAGCTTCGTCGTGGAGGGGGACTACAATGAGCAGTTCTTC
TRBD2	TRBJ2-7	-	TRBV28	CASSFTSGGPYEQYF	TGTGCCAGCAGTTTCACCTCGGGGGGGCCCTACGAGCAGTACTTC
-	TRBJ2-7	-	TRBV7-8	CASSLDGNEQYF	TGTGCCAGCAGCTTAGATGGGAACGAGCAGTACTTC
TRBD2	TRBJ2-3	-	TRBV7-3	CASSSEAGGLTDTQYF	TGTGCCAGCAGCTCGGAAGCGGGGGGACTCACAGATACGCAGTATTTT
TRBD2	TRBJ2-6	-	TRBV4-3	CASRQGLAVSGANVLTF	TGCGCCAGCAGACAGGGACTAGCGGTTTCTGGGGCCAACGTCCTGACTTTC
-	TRBJ2-3	-	TRBV28	CASRDPLTDTQYF	TGTGCCAGTCGGGATCCCCTCACAGATACGCAGTATTTT
TRBD1	TRBJ1-2	-	TRBV19	CASSTRDRPSNYGYTF	TGTGCCAGTAGTACACGGGACAGGCCTTCTAACTATGGCTACACCTTC
TRBD2	TRBJ2-1	-	TRBV27	CASRPGTSGNNEQFF	TGTGCCAGCAGGCCTGGGACTAGCGGGAACAATGAGCAGTTCTTC
-	TRBJ2-1	-	TRBV9	CASSVDGRTYNEQFF	TGTGCCAGCAGCGTAGACGGGAGAACTTACAATGAGCAGTTCTTC
TRBD1	TRBJ1-1	-	TRBV6-5	CASSPTGAMGTEAFF	TGTGCCAGCAGTCCTACAGGGGCCATGGGCACTGAAGCTTTCTTT
TRBD2	TRBJ2-7	-	TRBV10-2	CASISGSRTYEQYF	TGCGCCAGCATTAGCGGGAGTCGAACCTACGAGCAGTACTTC
TRBD1	TRBJ1-2	-	TRBV5-1	CASSSAGEPRDSNGYTF	TGCGCCAGCAGCTCGGCGGGTGAACCCCGGGACAGTAATGGCTACACCTTC
-	TRBJ1-5	-	TRBV10-3	CAISDGNQPQHF	TGTGCCATCAGTGACGGTAATCAGCCCCAGCATTTT
TRBD2	TRBJ2-3	-	TRBV30	CAWSRLADTDTQYF	TGTGCCTGGAGCCGACTAGCGGACACAGATACGCAGTATTTT